The T cell receptor (beta chain) described here comes from a study of blood T cell repertoires in COVID-19. Study in general: Sites in the United States, Italy and Spain provided acute and convalescent COVID-19 samples.

The count of this clone is one. Per the original methods: Amplification of reference gene primers provided the estimated nucleated cell counts. Only in-frame clones appear in the TCRdb table, and some are missing; sequencing was by immunoSEQ multiplex PCR. The DNA was the basis for D and trimming; V, J and clone size are from that table. Of approximately 440,000 clones listed, roughly 87% were seen once; the top ten hold roughly 0.7%. The CDR3 loop spans 16 amino acids. J gave up 4 bases and V 0 bases, and 1 base lay outside the gene matches. Germline lookup yields CDR1 SGHDT and CDR2 YYEEEE. Categorization into cohorts depended on clinical history that participants reported. Cohort 3 donors were reported recovered after two negative PCRs, clearance, or symptom resolution.

V gene TRBV5-6 combines with J gene TRBJ2-2; 12 bases are shared with TRBD2. The receptor was isolated from a woman younger than 35 who had recovered from COVID-19. Sample: PBMCs or T cells enriched from blood (not recorded which). The CDR3 loop reads CASSLGLAGVTGELFF. CDR3 DNA sequence: TGTGCCAGCAGCTTGGGACTAGCGGGGGTCACCGGGGAGCTGTTTTTT.